This TCR beta chain came from a study of somatic mutations in cytotoxic T cells in rheumatoid arthritis. For the study at large: Before any treatment began, 30 to 35 ml EDTA peripheral blood was collected from patients right after diagnosis. Findings and limits, study-wide: Slight underrepresentation of TRBV07 in rheumatoid arthritis patients was not adjusted for multiple comparisons. There were about an eighth of the roughly 60 patients in whom the largest CD8+ clone exceeded 20% of CD8+ cells. Antigens targeted by the expanded CD8+ clones were unknown.

As to this clone: What it binds is not known.

Sequencing was performed with immunoSEQ multiplex PCR; in TCRdb, only in-frame clones are kept and a portion is missing. The sample lists roughly 14,000 clones, 75% to 95% occurring once. Between the trimmed V and J ends, which lost 0 bases and 4 bases, there was a span of 11 bases. CDR1 and CDR2 from the germline V gene are SGHNT and YYREEE (reference sequence). This CDR3 has 15 amino acids. The genes are TRBV5-4 and TRBJ1-5, with D unclear. Sequencing input: CD4+ T cells sorted from blood. This clonotype originated in a man in his 70s with rheumatoid arthritis. The CDR3 loop is CASSLGGGENQPQHF. For the CDR3, the DNA is TGTGCCAGCAGCTTGGGAGGCGGGGAAAATCAGCCCCAGCATTTT.